The rows below give T cell receptor beta chains drawn from one sample of a study of blood T cell repertoires in COVID-19. This table comes from immunoSEQ multiplex PCR, and its TCRdb copy is limited to in-frame clones, with some not included. The profile shows just over 150,000 clones, approximately 90% of them singletons. Specimen: peripheral blood. The receptors come from a woman in her seventies with acute or convalescent COVID-19. The CDR3 runs from the conserved cysteine through the conserved F or W. D genes are given only for firm matches. Clone size is not always given. Where it is, it says once, few, many or a class for expanded clones.

V	size	D	J	DNA	CDR3
TRBV24-1	once	.	TRBJ2-2	TGTGCCTCCCAAAGGCGGGCGGACACCGGGGAGCTGTTTTTT	CASQRRADTGELFF
TRBV19	.	.	TRBJ1-5	TGTGCCAGTCGAGCCGTTTATCAGCCCCAGCATTTT	CASRAVYQPQHF
TRBV7-2	.	.	TRBJ1-2	TGTGCCAGCAGCCAAAACTACGGACAGCACTATGGCTACACCTTC	CASSQNYGQHYGYTF
TRBV3-1/TRBV3-2	.	TRBD1	TRBJ2-6	TGTGCCAGCAGCCGGACGACAGGGGACGGGGCCAACGTCCTGACTTTC	CASSRTTGDGANVLTF
TRBV19	.	TRBD1	TRBJ2-1	TGTGCCAGTAGCCGAGATCGACAGGGGGCGGAAGGTCTTGATGAGCAGTTCTTC	CASSRDRQGAEGLDEQFF
TRBV24-1	few	.	TRBJ2-1	TGTGCCAGCGTCGGACAGAACAATGAGCAGTTCTTC	CASVGQNNEQFF
TRBV9	.	.	TRBJ1-6	TGTGCCAGCAGCGCCGATACAGGGTATAATTCACCCCTCCACTTT	CASSADTGYNSPLHF
TRBV27	.	.	TRBJ1-2	TGTGCCAGCAGTTTATCGCCAGGGCTGAGGGGCTACACCTTC	CASSLSPGLRGYTF
TRBV6-5	.	TRBD1	TRBJ2-7	TGTGCCAGCAGTTACTCCCAGAGCCGACAGGGATACGAGCAGTACTTC	CASSYSQSRQGYEQYF
TRBV18	.	TRBD1	TRBJ1-1	TGTGCCAGCTCACCACTGGGGACAGTTGAAGACACTGAAGCTTTCTTT	CASSPLGTVEDTEAFF
TRBV5-6	.	.	TRBJ2-3	TGTGCCAGCAGCTTCGGAGGTCCAGATACGCAGTATTTT	CASSFGGPDTQYF
TRBV18	.	TRBD2	TRBJ2-3	TGTGCCAGCTCACCTTCTAGCGGGGGGGCCACAGATACGCAGTATTTT	CASSPSSGGATDTQYF
TRBV6-1	.	.	TRBJ1-5	TGTGCCAGCAGTGAAATGGGGGGGGGCCAGCCCCAGCATTTT	CASSEMGGGQPQHF
TRBV6-1	.	TRBD1	TRBJ2-7	TGTGCCAGCAGTGAAGTTGGGGACAGGGACGAGCAGTACTTC	CASSEVGDRDEQYF
TRBV5-8	.	.	TRBJ2-1	TGTGCCAGCAGCTTCAGGGATTCCTACAATGAGCAGTTCTTC	CASSFRDSYNEQFF
TRBV28	once	.	TRBJ2-3	TGTGCCAGCACCCTAACGCAGGGGAAAACAGATACGCAGTATTTT	CASTLTQGKTDTQYF
TRBV7-2	.	TRBD1	TRBJ2-1	TGTGCCAGCAGGCAAAGAGGGGGCGCCGATGGTTTTGAGCAGTTCTTC	CASRQRGGADGFEQFF
TRBV4-3	.	.	TRBJ1-5	TGCGCCAGCAGCCAAGAGATTGGTGTCCCTACCAATCAGCCCCAGCATTTT	CASSQEIGVPTNQPQHF
TRBV12-3/TRBV12-4	.	.	TRBJ2-7	TGTGCCAGCAGTTTAAGCGCCTACGAGCAGTACTTC	CASSLSAYEQYF
TRBV28	.	.	TRBJ1-5	TGTGCCAGCCAAGAAGAATTCAGTCAGCCCCAGCATTTT	CASQEEFSQPQHF
TRBV10-3	.	TRBD1	TRBJ1-5	TGTGCCATCAGTGAGGGGGGACAGAGCAATCAGCCCCAGCATTTT	CAISEGGQSNQPQHF
TRBV30	.	TRBD2	TRBJ2-7	TGTGCCTGGAGTAGGTCCCGGACTAGCCGTGACTCCTACGAGCAGTACTTC	CAWSRSRTSRDSYEQYF
TRBV4-2	.	.	TRBJ2-5	TGTGCCAGCAGCCTGAGGCAAGAGACCCAGTACTTC	CASSLRQETQYF
TRBV2	.	.	TRBJ2-1	TGTGCCAGCAGTGACCGGGGGATCTCCTACAATGAGCAGTTCTTC	CASSDRGISYNEQFF
TRBV4-3	.	TRBD1	TRBJ2-1	TGCGCCAGCAGCCGGCTCCGACAGGGGCCTAACAATGAGCAGTTCTTC	CASSRLRQGPNNEQFF
TRBV5-1	.	TRBD1	TRBJ2-5	TGCGCCAGCAGTCTTACGGGACAGGGGACGGAGACCCAGTACTTC	CASSLTGQGTETQYF
TRBV2	.	.	TRBJ1-3	TGTGCCAGCACAACCGCCGGGACTCCCGTTGCCATATATTTT	CASTTAGTPVAIYF
TRBV11-2	once	.	TRBJ1-4	TGTGCCAGCAGACCCTTAACAGGGCCCAAAGGTGAAAAACTGTTTTTT	CASRPLTGPKGEKLFF
TRBV7-2	.	.	TRBJ1-5	TGTGCCAGCAGCTTAGCCAGGGGTATAGGTCCCCAGCATTTT	CASSLARGIGPQHF
TRBV7-6	.	TRBD2	TRBJ2-1	TGTGCCAGCAGCCCATACCCCGCCGGGGGACTAGCGGGGGGGTCTTACAATGAGCAGTTCTTC	CASSPYPAGGLAGGSYNEQFF
TRBV9	once	TRBD2	TRBJ2-5	TGTGCCAGCAGCGTAGCCCCTAGCGGGGGAGCCCACCAAGAGACCCAGTACTTC	CASSVAPSGGAHQETQYF
TRBV7-9	.	TRBD2	TRBJ2-3	TGTGCCAGCAGCTTGGGACTAGCGGGGGGACGTACAGATACGCAGTATTTT	CASSLGLAGGRTDTQYF
TRBV27	.	TRBD2	TRBJ2-2	TGTGCCAGCAGACCGACTAGCGAGAAGGGAGCCGGGGAGCTGTTTTTT	CASRPTSEKGAGELFF
TRBV6-5	.	.	TRBJ2-3	TGTGCCAGCAGCCCCCAAGGAGGGCATACGCAGTATTTT	CASSPQGGHTQYF
TRBV18	.	TRBD2	TRBJ2-3	TGTGCCAGCTCACCACAAGCTAGCGGGTTCGCAGATACGCAGTATTTT	CASSPQASGFADTQYF
TRBV5-6	few	.	TRBJ1-1	TGTGCCAGCAGACGACATTTCAGTGGGACTGAAGCTTTCTTT	CASRRHFSGTEAFF
TRBV7-9	.	.	TRBJ2-5	TGTGCCAGCACCCTCGTGAAGGGGGAGACCCAGTACTTC	CASTLVKGETQYF
TRBV15	.	TRBD1	TRBJ2-1	TGTGCCACCACCCCCGGACAGGGAAATTCGAATGAGCAGTTCTTC	CATTPGQGNSNEQFF
TRBV7-2	.	TRBD2	TRBJ2-7	TGTGCCAGCAGGAACGGGGGGGCGGGAGCCTACGAGCAGTACTTC	CASRNGGAGAYEQYF
TRBV5-1	.	.	TRBJ1-2	TGCGCCAGCAGCTCCCGGACAGTGGGTGGCTACACCTTC	CASSSRTVGGYTF